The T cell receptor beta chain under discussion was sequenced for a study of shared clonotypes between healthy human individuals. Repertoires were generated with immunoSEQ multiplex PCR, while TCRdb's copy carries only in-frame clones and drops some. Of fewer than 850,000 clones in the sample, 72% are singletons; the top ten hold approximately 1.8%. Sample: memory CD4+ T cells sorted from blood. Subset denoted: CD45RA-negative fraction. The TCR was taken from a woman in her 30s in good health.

The CDR3 DNA reads TGCGCCAGCAGCCAAGGGGTCCCCGCGGGACTTCTGTACTTC. This sequence encodes CASSQGVPAGLLYF. The rearrangement joins TRBV4-1 to TRBJ2-4; perhaps TRBD2 as D (6 bases). The V and J ends lost 1 base and 15 bases respectively, with 19 bases between them. Germline V gene sequence: CDR1 MGHRA, CDR2 YSYEKL. This CDR3 is 14 amino acids long.